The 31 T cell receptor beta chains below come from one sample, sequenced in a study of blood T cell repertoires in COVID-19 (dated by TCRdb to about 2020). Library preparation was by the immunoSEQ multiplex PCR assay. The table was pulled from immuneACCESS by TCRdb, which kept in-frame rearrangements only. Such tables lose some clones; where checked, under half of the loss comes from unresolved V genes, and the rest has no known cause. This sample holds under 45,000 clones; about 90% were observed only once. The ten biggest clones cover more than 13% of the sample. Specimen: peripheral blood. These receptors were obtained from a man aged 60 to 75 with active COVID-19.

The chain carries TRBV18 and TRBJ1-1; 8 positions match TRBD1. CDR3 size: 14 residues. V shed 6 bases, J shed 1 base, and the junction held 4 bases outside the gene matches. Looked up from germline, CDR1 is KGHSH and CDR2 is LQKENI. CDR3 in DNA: TGTGCCAGCTCCCAAGGACAGGGGAACACTGAAGCTTTCTTT. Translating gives CASSQGQGNTEAFF.

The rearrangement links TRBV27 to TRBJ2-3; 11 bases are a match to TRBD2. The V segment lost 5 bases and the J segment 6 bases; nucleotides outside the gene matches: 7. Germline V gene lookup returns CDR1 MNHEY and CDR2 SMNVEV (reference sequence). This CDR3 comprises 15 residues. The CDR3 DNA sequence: TGTGCCAGCAGTCCCCTAGCGGGAGGCCCCGATACGCAGTATTTT. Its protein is CASSPLAGGPDTQYF.

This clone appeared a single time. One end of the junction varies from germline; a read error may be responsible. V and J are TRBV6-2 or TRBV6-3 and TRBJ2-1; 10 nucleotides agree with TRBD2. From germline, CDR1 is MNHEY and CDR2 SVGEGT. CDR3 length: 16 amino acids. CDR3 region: CASSDSFSGRNNEQFF. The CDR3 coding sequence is TGTGCCAGCAGTGACTCTTTTAGCGGGAGGAACAATGAGCAGTTCTTC.

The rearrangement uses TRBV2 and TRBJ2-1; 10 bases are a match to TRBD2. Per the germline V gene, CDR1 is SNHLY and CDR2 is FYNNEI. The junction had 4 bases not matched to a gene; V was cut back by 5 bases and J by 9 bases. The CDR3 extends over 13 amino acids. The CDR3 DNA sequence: TGTGCCAGCAGTAGCGGGAGGGCCGTTGAGCAGTTCTTC. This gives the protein CASSSGRAVEQFF.

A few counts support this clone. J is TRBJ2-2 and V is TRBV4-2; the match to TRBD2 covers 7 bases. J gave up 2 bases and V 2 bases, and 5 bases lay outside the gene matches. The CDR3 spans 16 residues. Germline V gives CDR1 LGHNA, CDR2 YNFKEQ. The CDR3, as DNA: TGTGCCAGCAGCCAATCGGGCGGGGGTAACACCGGGGAGCTGTTTTTT. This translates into CASSQSGGGNTGELFF.

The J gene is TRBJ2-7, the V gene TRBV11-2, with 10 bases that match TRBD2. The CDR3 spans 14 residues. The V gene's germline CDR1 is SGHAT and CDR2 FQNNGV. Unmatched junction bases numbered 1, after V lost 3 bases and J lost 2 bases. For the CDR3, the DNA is TGTGCCAGCAGCTTCGGGACTAGCGCCTACGAGCAGTACTTC. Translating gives CASSFGTSAYEQYF.

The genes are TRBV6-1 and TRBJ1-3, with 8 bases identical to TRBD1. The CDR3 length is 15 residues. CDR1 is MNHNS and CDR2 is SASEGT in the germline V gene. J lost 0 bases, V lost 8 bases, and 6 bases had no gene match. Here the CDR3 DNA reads TGTGCCAGCGGCACAGGGGGTCACTCTGGAAACACCATATATTTT. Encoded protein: CASGTGGHSGNTIYF.

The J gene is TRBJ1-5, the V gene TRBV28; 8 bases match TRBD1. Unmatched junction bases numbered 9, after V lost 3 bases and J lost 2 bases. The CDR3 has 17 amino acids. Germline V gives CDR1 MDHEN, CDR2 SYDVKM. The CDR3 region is CASSLAGGGWGNQPQHF. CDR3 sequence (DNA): TGTGCCAGCAGTTTGGCAGGGGGCGGATGGGGCAATCAGCCCCAGCATTTT. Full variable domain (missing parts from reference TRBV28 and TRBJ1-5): DVKVTQSSRYLVKRTGEKVFLECVQDMDHENMFWYRQDPGLGLRLIYFSYDVKMKEKGDIPEGYSVSREKKERFSLILESASTNQTSMYLCASSLAGGGWGNQPQHFGDGTRLSIL.

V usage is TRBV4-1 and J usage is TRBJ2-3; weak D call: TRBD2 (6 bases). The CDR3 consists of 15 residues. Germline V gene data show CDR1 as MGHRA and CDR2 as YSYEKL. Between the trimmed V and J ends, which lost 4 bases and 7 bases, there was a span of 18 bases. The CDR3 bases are TGCGCCAGCAGCCCCTTAGAGCGAGGACTATATACGCAGTATTTT. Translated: CASSPLERGLYTQYF.

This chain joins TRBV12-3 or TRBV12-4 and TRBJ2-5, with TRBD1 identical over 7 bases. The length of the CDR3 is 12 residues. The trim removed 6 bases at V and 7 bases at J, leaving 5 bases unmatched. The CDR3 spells CASSSQGRTQYF. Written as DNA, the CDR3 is TGTGCCAGCAGCTCACAGGGGAGGACCCAGTACTTC.

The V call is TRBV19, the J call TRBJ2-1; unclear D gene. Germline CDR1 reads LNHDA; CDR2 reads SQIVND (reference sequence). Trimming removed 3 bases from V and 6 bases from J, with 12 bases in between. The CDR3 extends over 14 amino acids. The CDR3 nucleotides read TGTGCCAGTAGTATCATAACTCTTTCCAATGAGCAGTTCTTC. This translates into CASSIITLSNEQFF.

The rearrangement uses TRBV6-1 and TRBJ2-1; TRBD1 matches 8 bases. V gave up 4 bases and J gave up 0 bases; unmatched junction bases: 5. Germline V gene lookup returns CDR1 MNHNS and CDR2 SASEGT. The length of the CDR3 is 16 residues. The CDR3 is CASSGRQGSSYNEQFF. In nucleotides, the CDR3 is TGTGCCAGCAGTGGGAGACAGGGGAGCTCCTACAATGAGCAGTTCTTC.

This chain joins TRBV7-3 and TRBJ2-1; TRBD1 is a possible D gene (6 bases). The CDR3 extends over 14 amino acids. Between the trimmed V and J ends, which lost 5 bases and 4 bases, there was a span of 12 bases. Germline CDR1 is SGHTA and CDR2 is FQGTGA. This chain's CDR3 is CASSPQGSYNEQFF. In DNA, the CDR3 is TGTGCCAGCAGCCCACAGGGCTCGTACAATGAGCAGTTCTTC.

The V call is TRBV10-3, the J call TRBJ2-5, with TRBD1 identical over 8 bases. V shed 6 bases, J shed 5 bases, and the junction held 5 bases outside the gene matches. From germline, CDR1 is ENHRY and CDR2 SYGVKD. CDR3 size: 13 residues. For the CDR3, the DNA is TGTGCCATCAGCCAGGGGGCGGTGGAGACCCAGTACTTC. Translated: CAISQGAVETQYF.

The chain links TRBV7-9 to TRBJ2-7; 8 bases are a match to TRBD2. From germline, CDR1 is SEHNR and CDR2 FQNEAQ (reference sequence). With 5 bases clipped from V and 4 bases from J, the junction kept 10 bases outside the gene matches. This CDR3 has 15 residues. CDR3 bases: TGTGCCAGCAGCCCCCCCAGCGGGAGCGGATACGAGCAGTACTTC. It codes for CASSPPSGSGYEQYF. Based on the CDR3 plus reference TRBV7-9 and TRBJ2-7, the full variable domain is DTGVSQNPRHKITKRGQNVTFRCDPISEHNRLYWYRQTLGQGPEFLTYFQNEAQLEKSRLLSDRFSAERPKGSFSTLEIQRTEQGDSAMYLCASSPPSGSGYEQYFGPGTRLTVT.

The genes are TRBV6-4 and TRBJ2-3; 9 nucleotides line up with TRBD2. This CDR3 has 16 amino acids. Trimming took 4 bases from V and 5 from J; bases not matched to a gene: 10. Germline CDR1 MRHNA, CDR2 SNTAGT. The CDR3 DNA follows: TGTGCCAGCAGTGCCTCTGGACTAGCGACAGGAGATACGCAGTATTTT. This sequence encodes CASSASGLATGDTQYF.

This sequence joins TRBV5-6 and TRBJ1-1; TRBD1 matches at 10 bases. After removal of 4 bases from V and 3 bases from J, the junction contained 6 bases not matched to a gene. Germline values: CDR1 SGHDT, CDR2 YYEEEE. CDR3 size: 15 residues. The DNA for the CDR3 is TGTGCCAGCAGCGAGGACAGGGGGTTGGACACTGAAGCTTTCTTT. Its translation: CASSEDRGLDTEAFF.

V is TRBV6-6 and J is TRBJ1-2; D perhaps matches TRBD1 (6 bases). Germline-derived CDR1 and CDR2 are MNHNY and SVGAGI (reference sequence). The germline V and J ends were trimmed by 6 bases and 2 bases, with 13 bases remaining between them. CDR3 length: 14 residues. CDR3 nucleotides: TGTGCCAGCAGCGTCAGGACAGAGAACTATGGCTACACCTTC. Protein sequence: CASSVRTENYGYTF.

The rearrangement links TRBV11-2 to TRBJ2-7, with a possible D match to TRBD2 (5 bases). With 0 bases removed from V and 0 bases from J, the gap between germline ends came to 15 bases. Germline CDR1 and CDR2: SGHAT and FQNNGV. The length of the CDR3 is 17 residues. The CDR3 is CASSLDEAAYSSYEQYF. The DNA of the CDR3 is TGTGCCAGCAGCTTAGATGAAGCGGCCTACAGCTCCTACGAGCAGTACTTC.

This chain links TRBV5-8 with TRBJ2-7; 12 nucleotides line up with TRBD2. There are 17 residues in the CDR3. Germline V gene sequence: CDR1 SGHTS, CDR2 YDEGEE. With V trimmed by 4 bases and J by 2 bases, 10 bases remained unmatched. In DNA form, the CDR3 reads TGTGCCAGCAGCATCGGACTAGCGGGAAGGCCCACCTACGAGCAGTACTTC. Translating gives CASSIGLAGRPTYEQYF.

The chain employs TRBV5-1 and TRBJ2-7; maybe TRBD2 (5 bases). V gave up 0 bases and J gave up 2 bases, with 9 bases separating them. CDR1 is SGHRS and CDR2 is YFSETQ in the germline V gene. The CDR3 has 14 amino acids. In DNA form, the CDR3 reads TGCGCCAGCAGCTTGGGGGAGTTCGCCTACGAGCAGTACTTC. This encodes CASSLGEFAYEQYF.

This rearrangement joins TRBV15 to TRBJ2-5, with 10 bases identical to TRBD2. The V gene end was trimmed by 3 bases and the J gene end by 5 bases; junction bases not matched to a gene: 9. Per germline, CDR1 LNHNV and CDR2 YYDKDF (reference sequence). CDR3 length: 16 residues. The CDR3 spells CATSRGLARGGETQYF. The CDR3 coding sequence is TGTGCCACCAGCAGGGGACTAGCGAGAGGAGGGGAGACCCAGTACTTC.

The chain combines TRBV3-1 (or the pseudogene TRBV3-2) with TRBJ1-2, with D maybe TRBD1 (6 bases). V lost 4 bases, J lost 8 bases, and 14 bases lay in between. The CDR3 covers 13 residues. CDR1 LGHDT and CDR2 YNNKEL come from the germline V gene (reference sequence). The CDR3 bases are TGTGCCAGCAGCCTGACAGGCCTAGGGGGCTACACCTTC. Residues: CASSLTGLGGYTF.

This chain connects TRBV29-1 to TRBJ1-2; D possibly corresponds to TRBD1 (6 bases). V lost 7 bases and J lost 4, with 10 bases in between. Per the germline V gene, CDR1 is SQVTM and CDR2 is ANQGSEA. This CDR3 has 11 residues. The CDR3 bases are TGCAGCGCATTGACAGGCTATGGCTACACCTTC. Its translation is CSALTGYGYTF.

The chain's CDR3 is CATSDRRTSGSSPYNEQFF. The CDR3 DNA reads TGTGCCACCAGTGATCGCCGGACTAGCGGGAGCTCACCTTACAATGAGCAGTTCTTC. The gene calls are TRBV24-1 and TRBJ2-1; TRBD2 matches at 13 bases. Germline V gene lookup returns CDR1 KGHDR and CDR2 SFDVKD. V gave up 3 bases and J gave up 4 bases; unmatched junction bases: 11. The CDR3 has 19 amino acids.

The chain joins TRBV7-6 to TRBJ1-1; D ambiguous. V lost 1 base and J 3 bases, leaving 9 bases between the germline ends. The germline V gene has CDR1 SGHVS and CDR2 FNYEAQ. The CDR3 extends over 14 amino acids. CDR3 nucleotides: TGTGCCAGCAGCTTAGTAGCGGGGTACACTGAAGCTTTCTTT. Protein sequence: CASSLVAGYTEAFF.

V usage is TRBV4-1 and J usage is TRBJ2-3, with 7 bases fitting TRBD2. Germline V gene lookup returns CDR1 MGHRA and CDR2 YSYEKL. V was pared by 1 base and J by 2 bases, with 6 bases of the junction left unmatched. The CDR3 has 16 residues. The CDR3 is CASSQVGGSSTDTQYF. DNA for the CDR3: TGCGCCAGCAGCCAAGTCGGCGGGAGTTCCACAGATACGCAGTATTTT.

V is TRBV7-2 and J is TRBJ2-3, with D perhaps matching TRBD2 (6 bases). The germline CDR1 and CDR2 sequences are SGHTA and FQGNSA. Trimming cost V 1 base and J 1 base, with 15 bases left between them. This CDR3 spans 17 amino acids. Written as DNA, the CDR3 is TGTGCCAGCAGCTTAGACCCAACGGGAGCCGGCACAGATACGCAGTATTTT. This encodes CASSLDPTGAGTDTQYF.

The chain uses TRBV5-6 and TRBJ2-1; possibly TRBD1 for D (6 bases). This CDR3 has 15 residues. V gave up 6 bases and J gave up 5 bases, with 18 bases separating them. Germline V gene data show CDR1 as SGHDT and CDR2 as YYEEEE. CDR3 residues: CASTQQGRADNEQFF. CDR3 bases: TGTGCCAGCACCCAACAGGGCAGGGCCGACAATGAGCAGTTCTTC.

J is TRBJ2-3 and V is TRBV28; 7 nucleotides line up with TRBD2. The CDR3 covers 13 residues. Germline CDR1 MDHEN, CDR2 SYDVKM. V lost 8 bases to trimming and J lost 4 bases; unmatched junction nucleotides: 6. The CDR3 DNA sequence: TGTGCCAGCGCGGGAGTGGCCCCAGATACGCAGTATTTT. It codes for CASAGVAPDTQYF.

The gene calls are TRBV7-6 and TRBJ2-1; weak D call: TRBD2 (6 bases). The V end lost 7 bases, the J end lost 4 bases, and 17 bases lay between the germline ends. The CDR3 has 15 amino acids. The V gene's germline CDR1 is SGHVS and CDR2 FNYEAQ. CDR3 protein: CASTLGTQLYNEQFF. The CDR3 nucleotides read TGTGCCAGCACCCTGGGGACTCAACTTTACAATGAGCAGTTCTTC.